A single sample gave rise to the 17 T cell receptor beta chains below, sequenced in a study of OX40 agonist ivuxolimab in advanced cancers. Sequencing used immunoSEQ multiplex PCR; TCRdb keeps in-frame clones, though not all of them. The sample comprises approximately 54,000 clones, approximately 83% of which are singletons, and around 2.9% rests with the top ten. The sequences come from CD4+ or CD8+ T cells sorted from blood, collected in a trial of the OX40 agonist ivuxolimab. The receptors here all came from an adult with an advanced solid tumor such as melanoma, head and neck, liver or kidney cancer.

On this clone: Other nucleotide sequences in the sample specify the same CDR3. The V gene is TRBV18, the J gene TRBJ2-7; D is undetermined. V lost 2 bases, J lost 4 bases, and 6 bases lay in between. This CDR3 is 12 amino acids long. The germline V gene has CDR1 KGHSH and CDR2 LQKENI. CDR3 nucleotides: TGTGCCAGCTCACCAGGCAGATACGAGCAGTACTTC. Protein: CASSPGRYEQYF.

This chain's CDR3 is CASSLGASSGVFSGELFF. CDR3 DNA: TGTGCCAGCAGCCTGGGAGCGTCTAGCGGGGTCTTCTCCGGGGAGCTGTTTTTT. V is TRBV7-6 and J is TRBJ2-2, with 9 bases matching TRBD2. This CDR3 comprises 18 residues. J lost 6 bases, V lost 5 bases, and 16 bases had no gene match. The germline gives CDR1 SGHVS, CDR2 FNYEAQ.

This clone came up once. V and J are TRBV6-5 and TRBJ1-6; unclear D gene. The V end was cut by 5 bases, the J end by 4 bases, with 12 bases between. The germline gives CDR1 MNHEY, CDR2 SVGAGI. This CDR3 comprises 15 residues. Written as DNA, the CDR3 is TGTGCCAGCAGTCCCAACAGTATTTATAATTCACCCCTCCACTTT. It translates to CASSPNSIYNSPLHF.

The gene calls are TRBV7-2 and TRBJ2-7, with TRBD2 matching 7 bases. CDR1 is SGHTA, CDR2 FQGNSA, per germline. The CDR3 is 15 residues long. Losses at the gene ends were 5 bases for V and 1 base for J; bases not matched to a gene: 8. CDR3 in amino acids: CASSRRLALSYEQYF. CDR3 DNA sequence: TGTGCCAGCAGCCGAAGACTAGCCCTATCCTACGAGCAGTACTTC. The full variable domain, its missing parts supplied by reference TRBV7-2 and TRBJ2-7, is GAGVSQSPSNKVTEKGKDVELRCDPISGHTALYWYRQSLGQGLEFLIYFQGNSAPDKSGLPSDRFSAERTGGSVSTLTIQRTQQEDSAVYLCASSRRLALSYEQYFGPGTRLTVT.

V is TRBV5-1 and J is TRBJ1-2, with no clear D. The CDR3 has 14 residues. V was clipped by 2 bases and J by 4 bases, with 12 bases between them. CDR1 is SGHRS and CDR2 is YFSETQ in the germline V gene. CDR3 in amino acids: CASSLAEEGYGYTF. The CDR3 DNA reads TGCGCCAGCAGCTTAGCGGAGGAGGGCTATGGCTACACCTTC.

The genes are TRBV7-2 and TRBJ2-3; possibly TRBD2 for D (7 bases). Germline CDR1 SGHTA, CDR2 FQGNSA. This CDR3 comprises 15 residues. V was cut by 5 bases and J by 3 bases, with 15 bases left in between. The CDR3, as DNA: TGTGCCAGCAGCCCCGGCGGGGGCTTTACAGATACGCAGTATTTT. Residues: CASSPGGGFTDTQYF.

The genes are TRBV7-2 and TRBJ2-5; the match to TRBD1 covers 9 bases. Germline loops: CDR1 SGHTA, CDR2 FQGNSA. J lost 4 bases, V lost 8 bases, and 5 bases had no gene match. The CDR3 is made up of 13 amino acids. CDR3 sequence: CASGTGSRETQYF. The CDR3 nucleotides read TGTGCCAGCGGGACAGGGTCGCGAGAGACCCAGTACTTC.

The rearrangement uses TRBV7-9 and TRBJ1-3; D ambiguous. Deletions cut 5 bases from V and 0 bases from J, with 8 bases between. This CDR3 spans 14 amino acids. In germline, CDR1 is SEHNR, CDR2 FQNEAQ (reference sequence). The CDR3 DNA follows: TGTGCCAGCAGCCGTGAGACCTCTGGAAACACCATATATTTT. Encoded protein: CASSRETSGNTIYF.

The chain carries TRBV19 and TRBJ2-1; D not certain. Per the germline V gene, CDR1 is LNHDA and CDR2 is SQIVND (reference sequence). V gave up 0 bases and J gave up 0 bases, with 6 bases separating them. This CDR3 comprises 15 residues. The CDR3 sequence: CASSIEAPSYNEQFF. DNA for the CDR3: TGTGCCAGTAGTATAGAAGCGCCCTCCTACAATGAGCAGTTCTTC.

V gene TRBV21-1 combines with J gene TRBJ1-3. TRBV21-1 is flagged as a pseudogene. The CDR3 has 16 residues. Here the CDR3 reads CASSKAGLEVGNTIYF. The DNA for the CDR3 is TGTGCCAGCAGCAAGGCTGGCTTGGAGGTGGGAAACACCATATATTTT.

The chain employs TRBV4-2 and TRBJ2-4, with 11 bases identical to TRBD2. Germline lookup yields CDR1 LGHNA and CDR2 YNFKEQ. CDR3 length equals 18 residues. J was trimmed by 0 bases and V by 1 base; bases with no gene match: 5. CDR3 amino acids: CASSQGLAGGLAKNIQYF. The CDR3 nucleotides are TGTGCCAGCAGCCAAGGCCTAGCGGGGGGCTTAGCCAAAAACATTCAGTACTTC.

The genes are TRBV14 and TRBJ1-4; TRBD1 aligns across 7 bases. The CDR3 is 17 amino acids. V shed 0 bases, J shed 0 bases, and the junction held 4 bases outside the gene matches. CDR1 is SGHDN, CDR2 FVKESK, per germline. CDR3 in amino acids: CASSQEGQVATNEKLFF. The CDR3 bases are TGTGCCAGCAGCCAAGAAGGACAGGTTGCAACTAATGAAAAACTGTTTTTT. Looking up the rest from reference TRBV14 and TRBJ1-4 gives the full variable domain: EAGVTQFPSHSVIEKGQTVTLRCDPISGHDNLYWYRRVMGKEIKFLLHFVKESKQDESGMPNNRFLAERTGGTYSTLKVQPAELEDSGVYFCASSQEGQVATNEKLFFGSGTQLSVL.

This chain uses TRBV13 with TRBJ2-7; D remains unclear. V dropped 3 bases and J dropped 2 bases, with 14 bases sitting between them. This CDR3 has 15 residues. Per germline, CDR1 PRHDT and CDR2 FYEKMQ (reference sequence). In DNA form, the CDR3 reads TGTGCCAGCAGCTTTTGGAAACATCCGACCTACGAGCAGTACTTC. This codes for CASSFWKHPTYEQYF.

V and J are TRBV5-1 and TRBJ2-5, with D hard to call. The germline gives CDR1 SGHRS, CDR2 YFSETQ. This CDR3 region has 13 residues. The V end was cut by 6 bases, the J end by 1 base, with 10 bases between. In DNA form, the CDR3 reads TGCGCCAGCACGAGATCTTTCCAAGAGACCCAGTACTTC. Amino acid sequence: CASTRSFQETQYF.

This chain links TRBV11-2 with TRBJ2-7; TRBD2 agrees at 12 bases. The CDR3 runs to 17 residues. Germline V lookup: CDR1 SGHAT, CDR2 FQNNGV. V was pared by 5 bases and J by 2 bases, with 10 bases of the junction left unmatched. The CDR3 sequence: CASSRLAGGQGPYEQYF. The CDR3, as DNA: TGTGCCAGCAGCCGGCTAGCGGGGGGGCAAGGACCCTACGAGCAGTACTTC.

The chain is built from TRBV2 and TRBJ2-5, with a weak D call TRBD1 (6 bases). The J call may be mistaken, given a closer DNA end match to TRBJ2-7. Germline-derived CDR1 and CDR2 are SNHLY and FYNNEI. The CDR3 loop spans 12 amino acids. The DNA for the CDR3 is TGTGCCAGCAAGGGGGAAGCCTACGAGCAGTACTTC. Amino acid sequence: CASKGEAYEQYF.

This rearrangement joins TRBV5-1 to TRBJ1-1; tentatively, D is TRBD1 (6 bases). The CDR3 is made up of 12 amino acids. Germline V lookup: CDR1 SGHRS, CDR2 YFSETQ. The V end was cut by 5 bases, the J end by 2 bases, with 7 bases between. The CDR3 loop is CASRQGNTEAFF. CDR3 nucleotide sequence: TGCGCCAGCAGACAGGGAAACACTGAAGCTTTCTTT.